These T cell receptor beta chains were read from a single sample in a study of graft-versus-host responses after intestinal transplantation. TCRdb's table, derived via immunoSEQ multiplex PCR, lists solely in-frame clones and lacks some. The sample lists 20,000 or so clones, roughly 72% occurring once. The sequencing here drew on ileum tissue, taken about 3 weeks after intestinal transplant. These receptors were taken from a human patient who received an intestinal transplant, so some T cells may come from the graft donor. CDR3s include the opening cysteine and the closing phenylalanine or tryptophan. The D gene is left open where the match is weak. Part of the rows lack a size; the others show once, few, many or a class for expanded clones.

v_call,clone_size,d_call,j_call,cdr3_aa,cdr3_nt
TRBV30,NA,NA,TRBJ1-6,CAWSVRLDSPLHF,TGTGCCTGGAGTGTTAGACTCGATTCACCCCTCCACTTT
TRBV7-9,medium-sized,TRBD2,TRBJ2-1,CASSFPQGLAGGNEQFF,TGTGCCAGCAGCTTCCCGCAGGGACTAGCGGGAGGTAATGAGCAGTTCTTC
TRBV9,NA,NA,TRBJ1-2,CASSLRDTPYGYTF,TGTGCCAGCAGCCTCCGGGACACCCCCTATGGCTACACCTTC
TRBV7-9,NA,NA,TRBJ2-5,CASSHLGKETQYF,TGTGCCAGCAGCCACCTGGGCAAAGAGACCCAGTACTTC
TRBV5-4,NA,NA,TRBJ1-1,CASSPMLGDEAFF,TGTGCCAGCAGCCCGATGCTGGGAGATGAAGCTTTCTTT
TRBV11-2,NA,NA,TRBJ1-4,CASSLDGGSTNEKLFF,TGTGCCAGCAGCTTAGATGGAGGATCAACTAATGAAAAACTGTTTTTT
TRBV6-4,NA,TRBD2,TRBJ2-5,CASSAGTSGSETQYF,TGTGCCAGCAGTGCCGGGACTAGCGGGAGTGAGACCCAGTACTTC
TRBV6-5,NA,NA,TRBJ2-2,CAGGLSGSGELFF,TGTGCCGGAGGACTGTCTGGGTCCGGGGAGCTGTTTTTT
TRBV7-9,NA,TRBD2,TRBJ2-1,CASSLVGLGAYNEQFF,TGTGCCAGCAGCTTAGTGGGACTAGGGGCTTACAATGAGCAGTTCTTC
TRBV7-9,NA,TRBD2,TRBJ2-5,CASSLAGTSGETQYF,TGTGCCAGCAGCTTAGCGGGGACTAGCGGCGAGACCCAGTACTTC
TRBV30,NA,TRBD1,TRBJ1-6,CAWSVPQGQGRSPLHF,TGTGCCTGGAGTGTACCCCAGGGACAGGGTAGATCACCCCTCCACTTT
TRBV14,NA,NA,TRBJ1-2,CASSRALVRGYTF,TGTGCCAGCAGCCGGGCCCTGGTAAGGGGCTACACCTTC
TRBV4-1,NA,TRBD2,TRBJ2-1,CASSTSGYNEQFF,TGCGCCAGCTCGACTAGCGGCTACAATGAGCAGTTCTTC
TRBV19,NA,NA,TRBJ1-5,CASSSSGSYSNQPQHF,TGTGCCAGTAGTTCCTCGGGGAGCTATAGCAATCAGCCCCAGCATTTT
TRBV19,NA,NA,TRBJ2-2,CASSIFVSLGELFF,TGTGCCAGTAGTATCTTCGTGTCGTTAGGGGAGCTGTTTTTT
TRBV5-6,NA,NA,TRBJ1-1,CASNLAANTEAFF,TGTGCCAGCAACCTGGCGGCGAACACTGAAGCTTTCTTT
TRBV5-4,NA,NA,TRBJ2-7,CASSPEDFRTYEQYF,TGTGCCAGCAGCCCAGAAGACTTCCGAACCTACGAGCAGTACTTC
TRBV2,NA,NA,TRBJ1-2,CASGQNGYTF,TGTGCCAGCGGGCAAAATGGCTACACCTTC
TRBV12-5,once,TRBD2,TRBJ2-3,CASGLPLAGVIGIHTQYF,TGTGCTAGTGGTTTGCCTTTAGCGGGAGTTATCGGGATACATACGCAGTATTTT
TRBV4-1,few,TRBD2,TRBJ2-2,CASSWREGNTGELFF,TGCGCCAGCAGCTGGCGGGAGGGGAACACCGGGGAGCTGTTTTTT
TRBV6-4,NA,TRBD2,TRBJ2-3,CASSQGGGTDTQYF,TGTGCCAGCAGCCAGGGAGGGGGCACAGATACGCAGTATTTT
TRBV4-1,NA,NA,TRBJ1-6,CASSQGQLYNSPLHF,TGCGCCAGCAGCCAAGGACAGCTCTATAATTCACCCCTCCACTTT
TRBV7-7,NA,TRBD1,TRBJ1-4,CASPQGDEKLFF,TGTGCTAGCCCCCAGGGGGATGAAAAACTGTTTTTT
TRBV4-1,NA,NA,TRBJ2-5,CASSQGRLETQYF,TGCGCCAGCAGCCAAGGTCGGTTGGAGACCCAGTACTTC
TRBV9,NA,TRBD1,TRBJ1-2,CASSVGDRVHGYTF,TGTGCCAGCAGCGTAGGCGACAGGGTTCATGGCTACACCTTC
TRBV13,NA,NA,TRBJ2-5,CASSLGVRLQETQYF,TGTGCCAGCAGCTTAGGCGTCAGATTACAAGAGACCCAGTACTTC
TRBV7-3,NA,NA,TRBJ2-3,CASSLMGSRSDTQYF,TGTGCCAGCAGCTTAATGGGTAGCCGGTCAGATACGCAGTATTTT
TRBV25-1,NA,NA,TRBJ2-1,CASSAWHEQFF,TGTGCCAGCAGTGCCTGGCATGAGCAGTTCTTC
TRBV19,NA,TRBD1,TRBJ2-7,CASSIVRGTGTFFQNEQYF,TGTGCCAGTAGTATAGTTCGCGGGACAGGAACCTTTTTCCAGAACGAGCAGTACTTC
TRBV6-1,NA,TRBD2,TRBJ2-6,CASGGGAGANVLTF,TGTGCCAGCGGGGGGGGAGCGGGGGCCAACGTCCTGACTTTC
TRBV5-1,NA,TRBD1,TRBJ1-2,CASSLATGGGYTF,TGCGCCAGCAGCTTGGCTACAGGGGGCGGCTACACCTTC
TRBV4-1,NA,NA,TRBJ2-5,CASSQDAPETQYF,TGCGCCAGCAGCCAAGATGCGCCAGAGACCCAGTACTTC
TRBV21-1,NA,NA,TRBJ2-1,CASSTLHGTGKVQGEQFF,TGTGCCAGCAGCACACTACATGGGACAGGTAAAGTTCAAGGTGAGCAGTTCTTC
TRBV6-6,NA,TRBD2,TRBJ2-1,CASSYGRGGSYEQFF,TGTGCCAGCAGTTACGGGAGGGGAGGGAGCTATGAGCAGTTCTTC
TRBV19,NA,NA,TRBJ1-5,CASSMGGTISPGGNQPQHF,TGTGCCAGTAGTATGGGTGGGACAATATCCCCAGGGGGCAATCAGCCCCAGCATTTT
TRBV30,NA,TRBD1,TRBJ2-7,CAWRVPGQGIQGEQYF,TGTGCCTGGAGGGTTCCGGGACAGGGGATTCAGGGGGAGCAGTACTTC
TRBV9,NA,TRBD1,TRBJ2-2,CASSSRTGTGELFF,TGTGCCAGCAGCTCCCGGACAGGCACCGGGGAGCTGTTTTTT
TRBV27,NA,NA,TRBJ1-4,CASSIGGGATNEKLFF,TGTGCCAGCAGTATTGGGGGGGGAGCAACTAATGAAAAACTGTTTTTT
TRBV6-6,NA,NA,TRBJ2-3,CASSYPFGADTQYF,TGTGCCAGCAGTTACCCCTTTGGAGCAGATACGCAGTATTTT
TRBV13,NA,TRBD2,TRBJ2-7,CASSSILAGGSYEQYF,TGTGCCAGCAGCTCGATACTAGCGGGAGGCTCCTACGAGCAGTACTTC
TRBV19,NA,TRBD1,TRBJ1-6,CASSPDRGQSPLHF,TGTGCCAGTAGTCCGGACAGGGGGCAGTCACCCCTCCACTTT
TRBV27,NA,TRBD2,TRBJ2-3,CASSLAGGAVTDTQYF,TGTGCCAGCAGTCTTGCCGGGGGGGCAGTAACAGATACGCAGTATTTT
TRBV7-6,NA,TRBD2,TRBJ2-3,CASSLRTSGGLGYGTDTQYF,TGTGCCAGCAGCCTCCGGACTAGCGGGGGGCTGGGATATGGCACAGATACGCAGTATTTT
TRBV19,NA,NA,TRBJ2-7,CASSIDLTNHEQYF,TGTGCCAGTAGTATAGACTTGACAAACCACGAGCAGTACTTC
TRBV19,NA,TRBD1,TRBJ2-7,CASSIAGGYEQYF,TGTGCCAGTAGTATAGCAGGGGGCTACGAGCAGTACTTC
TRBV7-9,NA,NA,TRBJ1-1,CASGQDSNTEAFF,TGTGCCAGCGGCCAGGATTCGAACACTGAAGCTTTCTTT
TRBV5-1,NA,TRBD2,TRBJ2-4,CASSPWEGLAKNIQYF,TGCGCCAGCAGCCCCTGGGAGGGGTTAGCCAAAAACATTCAGTACTTC
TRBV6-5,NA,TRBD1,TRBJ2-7,CASSYGQEPYEQYF,TGTGCCAGCAGTTACGGACAGGAACCCTACGAGCAGTACTTC
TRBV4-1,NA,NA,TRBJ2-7,CASRHRWGLTYEQYF,TGCGCCAGCAGGCACCGATGGGGACTTACATACGAGCAGTACTTC
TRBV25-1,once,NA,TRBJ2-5,CASSEQGETQYF,TGTGCCAGCAGTGAACAGGGAGAGACCCAGTACTTC
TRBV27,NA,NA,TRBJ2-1,CASSVGSSYNEQFF,TGTGCCAGCAGTGTGGGGAGCTCCTACAATGAGCAGTTCTTC
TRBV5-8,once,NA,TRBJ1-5,CASSDDRNQPQHF,TGTGCCAGCAGCGACGACAGGAATCAGCCCCAGCATTTT
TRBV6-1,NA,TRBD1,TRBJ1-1,CASTREGAGTEAFF,TGTGCCAGCACCCGAGAGGGGGCTGGCACTGAAGCTTTCTTT
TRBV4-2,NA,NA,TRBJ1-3,CASSQEATNSGNTIYF,TGTGCCAGCAGCCAAGAAGCAACTAACTCTGGAAACACCATATATTTT
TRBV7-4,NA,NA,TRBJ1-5,CASSLWDREVYNQPQHF,TGTGCCAGCAGCTTATGGGATAGGGAGGTCTACAATCAGCCCCAGCATTTT
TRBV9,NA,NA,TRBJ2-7,CASSVDPGSYEQYF,TGTGCCAGCAGCGTAGATCCAGGGTCTTACGAGCAGTACTTC